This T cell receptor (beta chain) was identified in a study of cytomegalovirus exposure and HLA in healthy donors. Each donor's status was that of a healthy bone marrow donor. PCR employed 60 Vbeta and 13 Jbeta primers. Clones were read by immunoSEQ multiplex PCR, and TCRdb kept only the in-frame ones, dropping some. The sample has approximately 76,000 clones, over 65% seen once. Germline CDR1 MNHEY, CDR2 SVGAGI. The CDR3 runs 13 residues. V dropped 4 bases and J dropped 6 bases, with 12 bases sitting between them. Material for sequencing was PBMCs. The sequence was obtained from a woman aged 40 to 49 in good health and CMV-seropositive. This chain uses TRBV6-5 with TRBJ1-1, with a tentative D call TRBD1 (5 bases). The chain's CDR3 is CASSSRAGPEAFF. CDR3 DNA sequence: TGTGCCAGCAGTTCCAGGGCAGGCCCTGAAGCTTTCTTT.